This T cell receptor (beta chain) derives from a study of tissue T cells after allogeneic stem cell transplantation (dated by TCRdb to the early 2020s). General notes on the study: Using research autopsies of patients with and without GVHD, plus mouse models of GVHD, the study profiled TCR beta repertoires across many tissues. The human arm was conducted as a prospective observational study, and neither blinding nor randomization was performed.

General conclusions and limits of the study: Within patients, how anatomically similar the tissues were was a key factor in shaping TCR repertoire composition, regardless of disease or transplant status. Not many T cell clones showed up in more than one patient, yet clustering based on motifs uncovered repertoire signatures that were shared across patients in a tissue-specific way. Blood and spleen T cells captured only a limited portion of the TCR repertoire detected in tissues, in both patients and mice. The patient cohort was small and clinically heterogeneous, and sampling depth was acknowledged as a limitation. The study did not determine which tissue TCRs were alloreactive or antigen-specific, and some clones might have been persisting host cells.

The sample's time point label, decoded: mouse harvest day 14 after allogeneic transplant. Mouse grafts consisting of 10^7 T-cell-depleted bone marrow cells combined with 10^6 splenic CD5+ T cells were administered by tail vein injection. A major MHC-mismatch B6 (H2b) into BALB/c (H2d) model was used to model mouse GVHD, and tissues were profiled at day 7 or 14. On day 7 or 14 post-transplant, mouse tissues and retro-orbital blood were harvested with separate sterile tools for each animal, and livers were flushed beforehand. Before genomic DNA isolation with the DNeasy Blood & Tissue Kit, mouse tissues were minced with razor blades in buffered saline. This clone was seen a handful of times. What this receptor recognizes is not known. Here, both gene names and germline sequences come from the mouse. From the germline J gene comes the end of the CDR3, since the read stops 1 residue before it. Reading the germline V gene gives CDR1 SGHND and CDR2 FRSKSL. Counted from cysteine to phenylalanine, this CDR3 has 12 amino acids. The DNA has 33 bases, all within the CDR3, and is read from base 1. The junction carries 4 bases between V and J, which are trimmed by 1 base and 3 bases respectively.

To prepare the library, the immunoSEQ multiplex PCR assay was applied. Adaptive Biotechnologies performed the TCRbeta CDR3 sequencing at survey depth and reported CDR3 sequences, V/J genes, productive frequency and template counts. Amplification of TCR beta CDR3 regions was performed from genomic DNA rather than from RNA. Processing in the source paper ran as follows. Jensen-Shannon divergence was used to quantify pairwise repertoire overlap between tissues, with a value of 1 indicating complete divergence and a value of 0 indicating identical repertoires. Tissues were clustered by single-linkage agglomerative hierarchical clustering of pairwise JSD values and displayed as dendrograms. GLIPH2 was applied to all patient samples using simulation_depth 1000, kmer_min_depth 3, and cdr3_length_cutoff 8, and only groups with more than two unique CDR3s were retained. A standardized tissue-overlap score extrapolated Jaccard GLIPH-group overlap across patients to a standard repertoire size of 1000 clones. To look at how diversity was associated with clinical or experimental variables, linear mixed-effect models were used, with tissue treated as a fixed effect and individual treated as a random effect. TCRdb provides this immuneACCESS table in a form limited to in-frame rearrangements. Some clones are lacking; in checked studies, under half of them reflect an unresolved V gene, and why the rest are absent is not known. D and trimming come from the DNA, and the V and J calls and clone size come from that table. Present in this sample are under 3,000 clones, almost 50% of which were seen just once. The ten biggest clones cover 33% of the sample.

The clonotype was recovered from a female BALB/c mouse given C57BL/6 T cells with graft-versus-host disease after an allogeneic hematopoietic cell transplant. Sample: lymph node tissue. This receptor chain uses TRBV15 and TRBJ2-7, with the identity of the D gene unclear. Partial CDR3 DNA: TGTGCCAGCAGTTTAGACCTCTATGAACAGTAC. This translates into CASSLDLYEQY. The whole CDR3 reads CASSLDLYEQYF.